The entry below describes one TCR beta chain. Its antigen is not yet known. No much larger clonotype is one base removed from it; base qualities were not supplied. This record comes from a study of blood T cell repertoires in COVID-19 (TCRdb year 2020). Regarding the research as a whole: Samples from collaborators originated in the United States, Italy and Spain and spanned both the acute and convalescent phases of COVID-19. The material from the prospective study consisted of cDNA or gDNA derived from T cells, B-cell-depleted T cells, or PBMCs. The dataset comprised deeply sampled blood TCRbeta repertoires from subjects exposed to, actively infected with, or recovered from COVID-19. The repertoires were released in a freely available public database meant as a resource for research on the immune response to SARS-CoV-2. A de-identified subject ID, COVID-19 status, age in years and sex were almost always included in the sample metadata. Samples were obtained from the ongoing ImmuneRACE study (first 160 participants) and from roughly 1,300 subjects provided by 6 global collaborators. Where available, HLA class I and class II types were obtained from metadata supplied by the sample provider rather than from assay-based typing. Study-level results and caveats: The amount of clinical and demographic metadata varied by source and participant and was provided uncurated.

In Seattle, one collaborating source enrolled patients while the infection was active and tracked those patients longitudinally over the course of disease. Collaborating institutions collected whole blood in K2EDTA tubes following their own protocols. Collaborator samples were shipped for TCRbeta analysis as frozen whole blood, isolated PBMCs, or DNA extracted from either sample type. TCRbeta CDR3 regions were amplified from genomic DNA using the immunoSEQ Assay, a bias-controlled multiplex PCR. As for the original processing: The number of nucleated cells in each sample was estimated from the amplification of reference gene primers within the assay. To quantify the absolute abundance of each unique TCRbeta CDR3 rearrangement, sequence reads were collapsed and filtered. For each sample, productive Simpson clonality was calculated as the square root of Simpson's diversity index across productive rearrangements. TCRdb took over this immuneACCESS table, retaining in-frame rearrangements with V and J assigned. Such tables are incomplete; in checked studies, under half of the missing clones stem from an unresolved V gene, and the remainder is unexplained. V and J calls and clone size are those listed in that table; D and trimming were worked out from the DNA. This sample gives some 290,000 clones in total; almost 90% of them show up just once. The ten largest account for 0.95% to 1.3% of the sample.

Inclusive of the bounding cysteine and phenylalanine, the CDR3 is 10 residues long. The retained sequence is limited to the CDR3, 30 bases, with the frame set at the first base. V drops 1 base and J drops 7 bases, leaving 4 bases in between. CDR1 and CDR2 are read off the germline V gene (reference sequence) as GTSNPN and SVGIG. This TCR was recovered from a woman in her 40s with COVID-19, enrolled during active disease. This sequence uses TRBV30 and TRBJ1-1, with no D gene named confidently. The sequenced sample was peripheral blood. The CDR3 protein sequence reads: CAWSAREAFF. The nucleotides are TGTGCCTGGAGTGCCCGTGAAGCTTTCTTT.